This TCR beta chain was documented in a study of OX40 agonist ivuxolimab in advanced cancers. Using immunoSEQ multiplex PCR, the repertoire was profiled, and TCRdb retains in-frame clones only, with some absent. Of around 35,000 clones listed, 78% are singletons. Trimming removed 4 bases from V and 4 bases from J; junction bases left unmatched: 9. The CDR3 sequence is 18 residues long. Germline V gives CDR1 SGHNT, CDR2 YYREEE (reference sequence). The specimen was CD4+ or CD8+ T cells sorted from blood, collected in a trial of the OX40 agonist ivuxolimab. The rearrangement uses TRBV5-4 and TRBJ2-1, with 15 positions matching TRBD2. The clonotype was recovered from an adult with an advanced solid tumor such as melanoma, head and neck, liver or kidney cancer. CDR3 coding DNA: TGTGCCAGCAGCCTGGGACTAGCGGGAGGAAATACATACAATGAGCAGTTCTTC. Its translation: CASSLGLAGGNTYNEQFF.